This T cell receptor beta chain was sequenced in a study of T cell clonotyping in hematopoietic cell transplantation. Broader study findings: Cells were unsorted, so CD4 and CD8 contributions were not separated. After transplant, recipient diversity fell while pathologically expanded clonotypes grew through day 180. At the given depth, recipient repertoires were over 95% de novo clonotypes.

Germline V gives CDR1 MGHRA, CDR2 YSYEKL. The J segment lost 6 bases and the V segment lost 5 bases, leaving 6 bases of the junction unmatched. The CDR3 runs 14 residues. The table came from immunoSEQ multiplex PCR; TCRdb's copy has only in-frame clones and leaves some out. This repertoire shows approximately 2,500 clones, approximately 84% found once; its top ten account for 25% to 40%. Recipient blood drawn about 28 days pretransplant and days 30, 100, 180 after. Only a few counts were recorded for this clone. Its antigen is as yet unknown. The chain joins TRBV4-1 to TRBJ2-1; 8 nucleotides align to TRBD2. The receptor comes from a male patient in his sixties who had an allogeneic stem cell transplant, so T cells may come from the graft donor. Some clones in this sample may be carry-over from other donors' samples. Sequencing was performed on peripheral blood mononuclear cells, taken 180 days after allogeneic stem cell transplant. This CDR3 reads CASSVAGGSNEQFF. The CDR3 DNA reads TGCGCCAGCAGCGTCGCGGGAGGAAGCAATGAGCAGTTCTTC.